Listed below are T cell receptor beta chains from one sample, sequenced in a study of CD8 T cells in ankylosing spondylitis. One entry per CDR3 protein, called by TCRdb with MiXCR from the 5' RACE reads. The profile shows around 300,000 distinct CDR3 sequences, about a fifth of them singletons. Input material: blood, either unsorted or a sorted T cell fraction (not recorded which). The receptor source for this set is a female donor with ankylosing spondylitis or in good health (not recorded which). Both conserved end residues are part of each CDR3. Fields, in order: D gene, V gene, clone size, J gene, CDR3 DNA, CDR3 protein. D genes are given only for firm matches. Only some rows state a clone size, as once, few, many or a class for expanded clones.

D: TRBD2; V: TRBV6-1; size: few; J: TRBJ2-3; DNA: TGTGCCAGCCGACTAGCGGGAGGGGTAGATACGCAGTATTTT; CDR3: CASRLAGGVDTQYF
D: .; V: TRBV10-2; size: few; J: TRBJ1-1; DNA: TGCGCCAGCAGTGAATGGGGACGAACTGAAGCTTTCTTT; CDR3: CASSEWGRTEAFF
D: .; V: TRBV5-1; size: few; J: TRBJ2-5; DNA: TGCGCCAGCAGCTTGTCTAGCCCTCAAGAGACCCAGTACTTC; CDR3: CASSLSSPQETQYF
D: .; V: TRBV2; size: once; J: TRBJ2-5; DNA: TGTGCCACTCAGGCGGGATCTCAAGAGACCCAGTACTTC; CDR3: CATQAGSQETQYF
D: .; V: TRBV6-5; size: few; J: TRBJ2-2; DNA: TGTGCCAGCAGTTACCTCCGGGTGACAGGATTGGACACCGGGGAGCTGTTTTTT; CDR3: CASSYLRVTGLDTGELFF
D: TRBD2; V: TRBV29-1; size: .; J: TRBJ2-1; DNA: TGCAGCGTCTCAGGACTAGTCCCCTACAATGAGCAGTTCTTC; CDR3: CSVSGLVPYNEQFF
D: .; V: TRBV7-2; size: .; J: TRBJ2-1; DNA: TGTGCCAGCAGCTTGGGCTTCCTCTCCTACAATGAGCAGTTCTTC; CDR3: CASSLGFLSYNEQFF
D: .; V: TRBV20-1; size: .; J: TRBJ2-7; DNA: TGCAGTGGAGGCCTCTTGGACGAGCAGTACTTC; CDR3: CSGGLLDEQYF
D: .; V: TRBV27; size: .; J: TRBJ2-5; DNA: TGTGCCAGCAGTGTCGGCCTGTCTGGGACCCAGTACTTC; CDR3: CASSVGLSGTQYF
D: TRBD1; V: TRBV20-1; size: .; J: TRBJ2-5; DNA: TGCAGTACAGGGGTGAGGGAGACCCAGTACTTC; CDR3: CSTGVRETQYF
D: .; V: TRBV12-3/TRBV12-4; size: few; J: TRBJ1-3; DNA: TGTGCCAGCAGTCATGGACGGCCGAGCTCTGGAAACACCATATATTTT; CDR3: CASSHGRPSSGNTIYF
D: .; V: TRBV15; size: few; J: TRBJ1-5; DNA: TGTGCCACCAGCATCCACCTTAGGCCCCAGCATTTT; CDR3: CATSIHLRPQHF
D: .; V: TRBV10-3; size: .; J: TRBJ1-4; DNA: TGTGCCATCAGTGGAGGGGGTAATAATGAAAAACTGTTTTTT; CDR3: CAISGGGNNEKLFF
D: .; V: TRBV4-3; size: .; J: TRBJ2-5; DNA: TGCGCCAGCAGCCAAGATGACCGACCTAGGGGGGAGACCCAGTACTTC; CDR3: CASSQDDRPRGETQYF
D: .; V: TRBV12-3/TRBV12-4; size: many; J: TRBJ2-1; DNA: TGTGCCAGCAGCCCTTTAGGGGGAGGGCCCTCATATGAGCAGTTCTTC; CDR3: CASSPLGGGPSYEQFF
D: .; V: TRBV20-1; size: few; J: TRBJ2-1; DNA: TGCAGTGCCGACCGGGGGACACCCGACAATGAGCAGTTCTTC; CDR3: CSADRGTPDNEQFF
D: .; V: TRBV2; size: few; J: TRBJ1-1; DNA: TGTGCCAGCCACCCGGGACACAACATGAACACTGAAGCTTTCTTT; CDR3: CASHPGHNMNTEAFF
D: .; V: TRBV5-1; size: many; J: TRBJ2-7; DNA: TGCGCCAGCAGCTTGAGGGGGGGGTCCTACGAGCAGTACTTC; CDR3: CASSLRGGSYEQYF
D: .; V: TRBV29-1; size: .; J: TRBJ2-2; DNA: TGCAGCGTTGAAGATCAGGACGTTACCGGGGAGCTGTTTTTT; CDR3: CSVEDQDVTGELFF
D: TRBD1; V: TRBV4-3; size: .; J: TRBJ1-2; DNA: TGCGCCAGCAGCCATGGGACAGGGGAGGGCTACACCTTC; CDR3: CASSHGTGEGYTF
D: TRBD1; V: TRBV25-1; size: .; J: TRBJ1-2; DNA: TGTGCCAGCAGTGGGGCCACCCAGGGGGGTGGCTACACCTTC; CDR3: CASSGATQGGGYTF
D: .; V: TRBV12-3/TRBV12-4; size: .; J: TRBJ1-2; DNA: TGTGCCAGCAGGTTCCGGGGGACTAACTATGGCTACACCTTC; CDR3: CASRFRGTNYGYTF
D: TRBD1; V: TRBV6-5; size: .; J: TRBJ1-1; DNA: TGTGCCAGCAGTTCTCGGACAGGGAGGAACACTGAAGCTTTCTTT; CDR3: CASSSRTGRNTEAFF
D: .; V: TRBV12-3/TRBV12-4; size: few; J: TRBJ1-6; DNA: TGTGCCAGCAGCGATCCCGAGCCTAATTCACCCCTCCACTTT; CDR3: CASSDPEPNSPLHF
D: .; V: TRBV5-6; size: many; J: TRBJ2-1; DNA: TGTGCCAGCAGCTTGTGGGAGGATGAGCAGTTCTTC; CDR3: CASSLWEDEQFF
D: TRBD1; V: TRBV6-1; size: few; J: TRBJ2-7; DNA: TGTGCCAGCAGCCGCCTGACAGGGGGCGAGCAGTACTTC; CDR3: CASSRLTGGEQYF
D: .; V: TRBV15; size: .; J: TRBJ2-7; DNA: TGTGCCACCAGCAGAGATATCGGGAATGAGCAGTACTTC; CDR3: CATSRDIGNEQYF
D: .; V: TRBV5-5; size: few; J: TRBJ2-7; DNA: TGTGCCAGCAGCTTGGACCTTTTGGGACGGTTCGAGCAGTACTTC; CDR3: CASSLDLLGRFEQYF
D: .; V: TRBV6-5; size: .; J: TRBJ2-7; DNA: TGTGCCAGCAGTTACTCGAGCCGCTACGAGCAGTACTTC; CDR3: CASSYSSRYEQYF
D: .; V: TRBV11-2; size: .; J: TRBJ1-2; DNA: TGTGCCAGCAGCTTACGAGCAGGGGCCTATGGCTACACCTTC; CDR3: CASSLRAGAYGYTF
D: TRBD2; V: TRBV7-8; size: many; J: TRBJ2-1; DNA: TGTGCCAGCAGCTTGGGGGCGGGAGGAAATGAGCAGTTCTTC; CDR3: CASSLGAGGNEQFF
D: .; V: TRBV30; size: few; J: TRBJ1-3; DNA: TGTGCCTGGAGTCCGGCAGGAAAGATCATATATTTT; CDR3: CAWSPAGKIIYF
D: .; V: TRBV20-1; size: .; J: TRBJ2-2; DNA: TGCAGTGCAGCCACCGGAGCGGAGAACACCGGGGAGCTGTTTTTT; CDR3: CSAATGAENTGELFF
D: .; V: TRBV20-1; size: few; J: TRBJ2-3; DNA: TGCAGTGCTACGCAGGGGTTTAGCGCGGGAGATACGCAGTATTTT; CDR3: CSATQGFSAGDTQYF
D: .; V: TRBV4-3; size: .; J: TRBJ2-5; DNA: TGCGCCAGCAGCCCTGTGGGGGGCAGAGAGACCCAGTACTTC; CDR3: CASSPVGGRETQYF
D: TRBD2; V: TRBV11-2; size: many; J: TRBJ2-3; DNA: TGTGCCAGTGAACGAGCCGGGACTAGCGTATCAACAGATACGCAGTATTTT; CDR3: CASERAGTSVSTDTQYF
D: .; V: TRBV11-3; size: many; J: TRBJ1-1; DNA: TGTGCCAGCAGCTTAAGCTCTATGAACACTGAAGCTTTCTTT; CDR3: CASSLSSMNTEAFF
D: TRBD1; V: TRBV10-3; size: .; J: TRBJ1-2; DNA: TGTGCCAGAAGGGACAGGGAGGAATATGGCTACACCTTC; CDR3: CARRDREEYGYTF
D: .; V: TRBV10-1; size: .; J: TRBJ2-7; DNA: TGCGCCAGCAGTGAGCGGGACCACGAGCAGTACTTC; CDR3: CASSERDHEQYF
D: .; V: TRBV10-3; size: many; J: TRBJ2-1; DNA: TGTGCCATCACCTCGGGTGAGCGGGCAACCAATGAGCAGTTCTTC; CDR3: CAITSGERATNEQFF
D: TRBD2; V: TRBV5-5; size: .; J: TRBJ2-1; DNA: TGTGCCAGCAGCGAAGAACTAGCGGGAGGCTTCAATGAGCAGTTCTTC; CDR3: CASSEELAGGFNEQFF
D: .; V: TRBV24-1; size: few; J: TRBJ2-6; DNA: TGTGCCACCAGTGGCCCAGGTTACTCTGGGGCCAACGTCCTGACTTTC; CDR3: CATSGPGYSGANVLTF
D: .; V: TRBV7-6; size: few; J: TRBJ1-6; DNA: TGTGCCAGCAGCCTTTCCGGGACACCCCATTCACCCCTCCACTTT; CDR3: CASSLSGTPHSPLHF
D: .; V: TRBV7-2; size: few; J: TRBJ1-6; DNA: TGTGCCAGCAGAACGTTCGCCGCGAGAGTAGATTCACCCCTCCACTTT; CDR3: CASRTFAARVDSPLHF
D: .; V: TRBV6-2/TRBV6-3; size: .; J: TRBJ2-1; DNA: TGTGCCAGCAGTACGAAGAATGAGCAGTTCTTC; CDR3: CASSTKNEQFF